This T cell receptor beta chain was recorded in a study of memory CD4+ T cells and cytomegalovirus serostatus. The overall study: Healthy Belgian adult donors included nine or ten CMV-positive and some 24 CMV-negative people.

The sort gate was single viable CD3+CD4+CD8-CD45RO+ cells for memory CD4+ T cells. Germline CDR1 and CDR2: SEHNR and FQNEAQ (reference sequence). V lost 5 bases, J lost 5 bases, and 13 bases lay in between. CDR3 length: 15 amino acids. Sequencing used immunoSEQ multiplex PCR; TCRdb keeps in-frame clones, though not all of them. This table holds under 55,000 clones, 65% to 80% found once. The sequenced sample consisted of memory CD4+ T cells from blood. This sequence was found in an adult in good health and CMV-seropositive. This rearrangement joins TRBV7-9 to TRBJ1-6, with D possibly matching TRBD1 (6 bases). DNA of the CDR3: TGTGCCAGCAGCCTAGGGACATCAAATAATTCACCCCTCCACTTT. Its protein product is CASSLGTSNNSPLHF. Using reference TRBV7-9 and TRBJ1-6 for the parts outside the CDR3, the full variable domain is DTGVSQNPRHKITKRGQNVTFRCDPISEHNRLYWYRQTLGQGPEFLTYFQNEAQLEKSRLLSDRFSAERPKGSFSTLEIQRTEQGDSAMYLCASSLGTSNNSPLHFGNGTRLTVT.